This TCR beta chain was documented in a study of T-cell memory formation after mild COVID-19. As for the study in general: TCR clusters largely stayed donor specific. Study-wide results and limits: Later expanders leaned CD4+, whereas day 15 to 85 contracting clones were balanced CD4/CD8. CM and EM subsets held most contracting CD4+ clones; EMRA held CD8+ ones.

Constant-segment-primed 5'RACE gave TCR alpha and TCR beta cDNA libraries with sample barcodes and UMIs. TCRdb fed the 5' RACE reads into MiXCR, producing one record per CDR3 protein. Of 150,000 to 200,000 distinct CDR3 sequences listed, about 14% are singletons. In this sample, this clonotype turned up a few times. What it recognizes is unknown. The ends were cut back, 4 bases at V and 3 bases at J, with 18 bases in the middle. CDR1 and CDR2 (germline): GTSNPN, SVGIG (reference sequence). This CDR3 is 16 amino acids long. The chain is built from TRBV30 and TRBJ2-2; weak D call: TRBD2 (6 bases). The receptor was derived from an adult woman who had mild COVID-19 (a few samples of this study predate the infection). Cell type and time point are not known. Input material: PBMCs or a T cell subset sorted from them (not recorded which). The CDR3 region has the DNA TGTGCCTGGAAGAGGCCCGGGACTTCGGACACCGGGGAGCTGTTTTTT. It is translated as CAWKRPGTSDTGELFF.